This T cell receptor (beta chain) was found in a study of T cell repertoires in MIS-A myocarditis (dated by TCRdb to 2022 to 2024). The QIAamp DNA FFPE kit was used to extract genomic DNA from formalin-fixed paraffin-embedded autopsy tissue. CDR1 and CDR2, per the germline V gene, are SGHTA and FQGNSA. V is clipped by 5 bases and J by 6 bases, and the sequence between their germline boundaries is 11 bases long. Counted from cysteine to phenylalanine, this CDR3 has 14 amino acids. Here the CDR3 DNA is all that survives: 42 bases in frame from base 1. Notes on this clone: Its antigen remains undetermined. No much larger clone exists at a distance of one base, and base qualities are not known.

TCRbeta CDR3 regions were amplified with the immunoSEQ bias-controlled multiplex PCR and sequenced at high throughput. Concerning the study's data processing: The immunoSEQ vendor pipeline collapsed and filtered CDR3 sequences to measure the abundance and frequency of each unique TCRbeta CDR3. Dominant CDR3 amino acid sequences were clustered with SARS-CoV-2-specific ImmuneCODE TCRbeta sequences by CD-HIT using a 90% global sequence identity threshold. Clones were classed as hyperexpanded at frequencies of 0.1 to 1 and as large at frequencies of 0.01 to 0.1. MiXCR was used to confirm CDR3 amino acid sequences and V and J gene assignments of dominant clones. The R stringdist package was used to compute Levenshtein distances between the patient clonotypes and the ImmuneCODE hits. Here the immuneACCESS table is served through TCRdb, limited to in-frame sequences with V and J called. Missing clones are a known gap in these copies; in checked studies unresolved V genes cover under half, and the rest lacks a known reason. V and J calls and clone size are copied from that table; D and trimming were computed from the DNA. The sample profile shows approximately 5,500 clones; more than 65% of them were found once. The biggest ten clones account for 64% of the sample.

The clonotype was recovered from a man in his late teens or twenties with fulminant myocarditis from multisystem inflammatory syndrome in adults (MIS-A) after COVID-19. Sequencing was carried out using interventricular septum heart tissue obtained at autopsy. This specimen's cell subset or site label, per the study, means: cardiac tissue sample (left or right ventricle, interventricular septum, or pericardium). This chain joins TRBV7-2 to TRBJ1-6; the D gene lacks a confident call. Here is the DNA: TGTGCCAGCAGCCCCAATCAGGTTAATTCACCCCTCCACTTT. Its coded protein is CASSPNQVNSPLHF.